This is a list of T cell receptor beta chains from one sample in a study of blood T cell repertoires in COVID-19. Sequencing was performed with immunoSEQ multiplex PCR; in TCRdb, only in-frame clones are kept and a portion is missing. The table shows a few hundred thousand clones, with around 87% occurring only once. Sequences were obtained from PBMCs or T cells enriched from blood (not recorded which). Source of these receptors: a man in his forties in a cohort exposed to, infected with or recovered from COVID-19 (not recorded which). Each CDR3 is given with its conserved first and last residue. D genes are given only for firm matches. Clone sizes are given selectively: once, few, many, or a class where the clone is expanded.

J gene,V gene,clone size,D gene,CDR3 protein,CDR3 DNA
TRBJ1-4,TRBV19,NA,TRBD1,CASSSDRVGEKLFF,TGTGCCAGTAGCTCCGACAGGGTGGGTGAAAAACTGTTTTTT
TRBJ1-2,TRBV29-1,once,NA,CSVEIGYGYGYTF,TGCAGCGTTGAAATCGGGTATGGCTATGGCTACACCTTC
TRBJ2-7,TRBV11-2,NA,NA,CASSKGGSYEQYF,TGTGCCAGCAGCAAAGGAGGATCCTACGAGCAGTACTTC
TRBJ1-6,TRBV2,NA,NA,CASSGLKGQGGSPLHF,TGTGCCAGCAGTGGTCTGAAGGGTCAGGGAGGATCACCCCTCCACTTT
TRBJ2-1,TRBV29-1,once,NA,CSVRTYNEQFF,TGCAGCGTCAGGACATACAATGAGCAGTTCTTC
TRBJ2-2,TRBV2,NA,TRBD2,CASSELAGNTGELFF,TGTGCCAGCAGTGAACTAGCGGGCAACACCGGGGAGCTGTTTTTT
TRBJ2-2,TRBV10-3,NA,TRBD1,CAISRDRDTGELFF,TGTGCCATCAGCCGGGACAGGGACACCGGGGAGCTGTTTTTT
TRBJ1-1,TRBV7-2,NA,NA,CASSPKPGQPAF,TGTGCCAGCAGCCCAAAACCCGGACAGCCAGCTTTT
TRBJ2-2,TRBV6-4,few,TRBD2,CASSDAGDPTGELFF,TGTGCCAGCAGTGACGCGGGAGATCCCACCGGGGAGCTGTTTTTT
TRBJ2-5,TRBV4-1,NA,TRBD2,CASSRGGLAGGETQYF,TGCGCCAGCAGCCGGGGGGGACTAGCGGGAGGAGAGACCCAGTACTTC
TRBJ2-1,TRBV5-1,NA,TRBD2,CASSPTSGSYNEQFF,TGCGCCAGCAGCCCTACTAGCGGGAGTTACAATGAGCAGTTCTTC
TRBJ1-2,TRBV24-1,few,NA,CATSTGALGYTF,TGTGCCACCAGTACAGGCGCCCTAGGCTACACCTTC